The 7 T cell receptor beta chains given below trace back to one sample, sequenced in a study of beta chain features in type 1 diabetes. Sequencing targeted expressed TCRB transcripts, as all isolated RNA had been reverse transcribed. The assay was immunoSEQ multiplex PCR, and TCRdb's table has in-frame clones only and misses some. The table includes around 500,000 clones, around 10% detected once. Sequenced: naive CD4+ T cells from blood. The receptors stem from a woman aged 18-35 years in good health.

A few counts support this clone. The chain employs TRBV7-2 and TRBJ2-5; 10 nucleotides align to TRBD1. Germline loops: CDR1 SGHTA, CDR2 FQGNSA. V dropped 3 bases and J dropped 5; count of bases not matched to a gene: 6. There are 15 residues in the CDR3. The CDR3 bases are TGTGCCAGCAGCTTCCCGACAGGGGGCTGGGAGACCCAGTACTTC. This translates into CASSFPTGGWETQYF.

The chain uses TRBV2 and TRBJ1-1, with D uncertain. Germline V lookup: CDR1 SNHLY, CDR2 FYNNEI. V lost 7 bases and J lost 3, with 6 bases in between. The CDR3 has 11 residues. The CDR3, as DNA: TGTGCCAGCACCTATTACACTGAAGCTTTCTTT. Protein product: CASTYYTEAFF.

Only a few counts were recorded for this clone. Other DNA sequences in this specimen translate into the identical CDR3. This chain links TRBV2 with TRBJ1-4, with 9 bases matching TRBD1. This CDR3 contains 14 residues. Germline assignment: CDR1 SNHLY and CDR2 FYNNEI. V shed 6 bases and J 4 bases; nucleotides not matched to a gene: 3. CDR3 protein: CASRYRGLNEKLFF. The CDR3 nucleotides are TGTGCCAGCAGATACAGGGGGCTTAATGAAAAACTGTTTTTT.

A few counts support this clone. The chain is built from TRBV18 and TRBJ2-7; D unresolved. Per the germline V gene, CDR1 is KGHSH and CDR2 is LQKENI. Deletions cut 6 bases from V and 2 bases from J, with 11 bases between. CDR3 size: 13 residues. Here the CDR3 reads CASSKEMAYEQYV. The CDR3, as DNA: TGTGCCAGCTCTAAAGAGATGGCCTACGAGCAGTACGTC.

The chain has TRBV7-2 and TRBJ1-2; D is uncertain. V gave up 1 base and J gave up 2 bases, with 8 bases separating them. CDR3 length: 14 residues. The germline V gene has CDR1 SGHTA and CDR2 FQGNSA. The DNA of the CDR3 is TGTGCCAGCAGCTTAGTCTCAGCGAACTATGGCTACACCTTC. Its protein product is CASSLVSANYGYTF.

There are a few counts of this clone. The chain combines TRBV29-1 with TRBJ1-1; D is uncertain. Germline V gene sequence: CDR1 SQVTM, CDR2 ANQGSEA. V lost 4 bases to trimming and J lost 0 bases, with 6 bases between them. The CDR3 has 12 residues. The CDR3, as DNA: TGCAGCGTTGCCAACTTGAACACTGAAGCTTTCTTT. It specifies CSVANLNTEAFF. Filled out from reference TRBV29-1 and TRBJ1-1, the complete variable domain reads SAVISQKPSRDICQRGTSLTIQCQVDSQVTMMFWYRQQPGQSLTLIATANQGSEATYESGFVIDKFPISRPNLTFSTLTVSNMSPEDSSIYLCSVANLNTEAFFGQGTRLTVV.

The CDR3 reads CASSRGTGGPQQYF. Here the CDR3 DNA reads TGTGCCAGCAGCCGCGGGACAGGGGGCCCTCAGCAGTACTTC. This rearrangement joins TRBV4-2 to TRBJ2-7; TRBD1 matches 12 bases. The V and J ends lost 4 bases and 8 bases, in that order; junction bases with no gene match: 6. Germline lookup yields CDR1 LGHNA and CDR2 YNFKEQ. This CDR3 is built from 14 residues.